Presented here are 27 T cell receptor beta chains from one specimen sequenced in a study of PD-L1 blockade in urothelial cancer. Specified time point: peripheral blood 6 weeks after treatment start. Data came from immunoSEQ multiplex PCR; TCRdb stores just in-frame clones and leaves some out. The sample records 38,000 or so clones, about 85% being singletons. Sequencing used PBMCs, obtained around atezolizumab (anti-PD-L1) treatment. The receptors originated from a man aged 70 or older with urothelial cancer.

CDR3 DNA sequence: TGTGCCAGCACTCCCCTAGCGGGAGTCACAGATACGCAGTATTTT. It translates to CASTPLAGVTDTQYF. The chain is built from TRBV27 and TRBJ2-3; 10 positions match TRBD2. Germline CDR1 and CDR2: MNHEY and SMNVEV (reference sequence). The CDR3 length is 15 residues. The junction had 6 bases not matched to a gene; V was cut back by 7 bases and J by 2 bases.

The gene calls are TRBV5-4 and TRBJ2-1, with D perhaps matching TRBD2 (6 bases). CDR1 is SGHNT and CDR2 is YYREEE in the germline V gene (reference sequence). The CDR3 is 15 residues long. With 0 bases removed from V and 2 bases from J, the gap between germline ends came to 9 bases. As DNA, the CDR3 is TGTGCCAGCAGCTTGGGTAGCGGAACCTACAATGAGCAGTTCTTC. Translated, it gives CASSLGSGTYNEQFF.

The gene calls are TRBV27 and TRBJ1-1; D might be TRBD1 (6 bases). The CDR3 contains 13 residues. Germline values: CDR1 MNHEY, CDR2 SMNVEV (reference sequence). Trimming stripped 7 bases from V and 0 bases from J, with 9 bases between. In DNA, the CDR3 is TGTGCCAGCATCGACAGGATGAACACTGAAGCTTTCTTT. It specifies CASIDRMNTEAFF.

V is TRBV19 and J is TRBJ2-3, with D perhaps TRBD1 (6 bases). The CDR3 runs to 14 residues. V shed 10 bases and J shed 1 base, with 15 bases lying between them. From germline, CDR1 is LNHDA and CDR2 SQIVND (reference sequence). CDR3 in amino acids: CATQTGPGTDTQYF. The CDR3 DNA sequence: TGTGCCACCCAGACAGGACCTGGCACAGATACGCAGTATTTT.

The rearrangement uses TRBV7-3 and TRBJ1-2; possibly TRBD1 for D (6 bases). This CDR3 is 14 amino acids long. Trimming shortened V by 5 bases and J by 4 bases, and 14 bases separated the two germline ends. Germline assignment: CDR1 SGHTA and CDR2 FQGTGA. For the CDR3, the DNA is TGTGCCAGCAGCCCACAGGGTGACGGCTATGGCTACACCTTC. It translates to CASSPQGDGYGYTF. The full variable domain, completed using reference TRBV7-3 and TRBJ1-2, is GAGVSQTPSNKVTEKGKYVELRCDPISGHTALYWYRQSLGQGPEFLIYFQGTGAADDSGLPNDRFFAVRPEGSVSTLKIQRTERGDSAVYLCASSPQGDGYGYTFGSGTRLTVV.

This clone appeared once. The chain is built from TRBV18 and TRBJ1-1, with TRBD1 identical over 10 bases. V shed 1 base, J shed 11 bases, and the junction held 19 bases outside the gene matches. Germline values: CDR1 KGHSH, CDR2 LQKENI. CDR3 length: 18 residues. The CDR3 nucleotides are TGTGCCAGCTCACCACTCGCGCTTGCCGGGACAGGGGATCGTGGGGCTTTCTTT. Its translation is CASSPLALAGTGDRGAFF.

The CDR3 is CASSFRTGGAGETQYF. CDR3 nucleotide sequence: TGTGCCAGCAGCTTTAGGACAGGGGGCGCGGGGGAGACCCAGTACTTC. The V gene is TRBV5-4, the J gene TRBJ2-5; the match to TRBD1 covers 11 bases. In germline, CDR1 is SGHNT, CDR2 YYREEE (reference sequence). The CDR3 loop spans 16 amino acids. Trimming at V came to 2 bases and at J to 5 bases, leaving 8 bases not matched to a gene.

The V gene is TRBV7-3, the J gene TRBJ2-3, with 9 positions matching TRBD2. Trimming took 5 bases from V and 4 from J; bases not matched to a gene: 10. The CDR3 loop spans 16 amino acids. Germline CDR1 reads SGHTA; CDR2 reads FQGTGA. The CDR3 DNA reads TGTGCCAGCAGCGTTGCAGCGGGAGGTTCCGCAGATACGCAGTATTTT. Its translation: CASSVAAGGSADTQYF.

The rearrangement links TRBV7-8 to TRBJ2-7; perhaps TRBD2 as D (5 bases). The CDR3 has 15 residues. Per germline, CDR1 SGHVS and CDR2 FQNEAQ. Trimming removed 1 base at V and 7 bases at J, with 17 bases between. DNA for the CDR3: TGTGCCAGCAGCTTAGTACGGGCGGAGACGGGGGAGCAGTACTTC. This codes for CASSLVRAETGEQYF.

The DNA for the CDR3 is TGTGCCAGCAGCTTAGCAGTTCTAGCGACAAACACCGGGGAGCTGTTTTTT. This sequence encodes CASSLAVLATNTGELFF. The rearrangement joins TRBV7-2 to TRBJ2-2, with a possible D match to TRBD2 (6 bases). V dropped 0 bases and J dropped 2 bases, with 13 bases sitting between them. CDR1 is SGHTA, CDR2 FQGNSA, per germline. The CDR3 loop spans 17 amino acids.

This clone has only one observation. J is TRBJ1-1 and V is TRBV15; D unresolved. CDR3 length: 13 residues. V was cut by 7 bases and J by 0 bases, with 9 bases left in between. The germline CDR1 and CDR2 sequences are LNHNV and YYDKDF (reference sequence). CDR3: CATKEGLNTEAFF. Written as DNA, the CDR3 is TGTGCCACCAAGGAGGGATTGAACACTGAAGCTTTCTTT.

This chain joins TRBV29-1 and TRBJ2-5; D is unclear. V was trimmed by 6 bases and J by 5 bases, leaving 7 bases between them. From germline, CDR1 is SQVTM and CDR2 ANQGSEA. This CDR3 has 10 residues. CDR3 protein: CSVLRETQYF. In DNA, the CDR3 is TGCAGCGTCTTACGGGAGACCCAGTACTTC.

This CDR3 is CASSGTGTYNSPLHF. The CDR3 nucleotides are TGTGCCAGCAGTGGGACAGGGACTTATAATTCACCCCTCCACTTT. The V call is TRBV25-1, the J call TRBJ1-6, with 8 bases fitting TRBD1. The CDR3 is made up of 15 amino acids. Per the germline V gene, CDR1 is MGHDK and CDR2 is SYGVNS. After removal of 4 bases from V and 4 bases from J, the junction contained 3 bases not matched to a gene.

The chain couples TRBV10-3 to TRBJ2-7, with a possible D match to TRBD2 (5 bases). Per the germline V gene, CDR1 is ENHRY and CDR2 is SYGVKD. The CDR3 sequence is 12 residues long. Trimming stripped 8 bases from V and 7 bases from J, with 15 bases between. CDR3 loop: CAIGSPQREQYF. The CDR3 DNA follows: TGTGCCATCGGGAGTCCTCAGAGGGAGCAGTACTTC.

The V call is TRBV5-1, the J call TRBJ1-2, with a weak D call TRBD1 (6 bases). Germline V gene sequence: CDR1 SGHRS, CDR2 YFSETQ. Trimming shortened V by 6 bases and J by 8 bases, and 11 bases separated the two germline ends. The CDR3 has 11 residues. The CDR3 loop is CASKGGSGYTF. The CDR3 nucleotides are TGCGCCAGCAAGGGGGGGTCGGGCTACACCTTC.

The CDR3: CASSKGLAGDTQYF. The CDR3 bases are TGTGCCAGCAGTAAGGGACTAGCGGGAGATACGCAGTATTTT. V usage is TRBV6-6 and J usage is TRBJ2-3; TRBD2 agrees at 12 bases. The CDR3 runs to 14 residues. The V segment lost 5 bases and the J segment 5 bases; nucleotides outside the gene matches: 2. Germline CDR1 is MNHNY and CDR2 is SVGAGI (reference sequence).

The chain recombines TRBV15 with TRBJ2-1; TRBD2 matches 9 bases. With V trimmed by 1 base and J by 7 bases, 11 bases remained unmatched. This CDR3 region has 17 residues. CDR1 and CDR2 from the germline V gene are LNHNV and YYDKDF (reference sequence). The CDR3 loop reads CATSRVSFLAGRNEQFF. CDR3 DNA sequence: TGTGCCACCAGCAGAGTGTCTTTTCTAGCGGGACGAAATGAGCAGTTCTTC.

V usage is TRBV25-1 and J usage is TRBJ2-5; 9 bases fit TRBD1. After removal of 3 bases from V and 4 bases from J, the junction contained 6 bases not matched to a gene. Germline V gene lookup returns CDR1 MGHDK and CDR2 SYGVNS. The CDR3 spans 15 residues. CDR3 nucleotide sequence: TGTGCCAGCAGTGACGGGACAGGGTTCTCAGAGACCCAGTACTTC. This translates into CASSDGTGFSETQYF.

The chain uses TRBV5-1 and TRBJ2-7, with 9 nucleotides matching TRBD2. V lost 4 bases and J lost 1; bases outside the gene matches: 6. The CDR3 extends over 15 amino acids. The V gene's germline CDR1 is SGHRS and CDR2 YFSETQ. CDR3 coding DNA: TGCGCCAGCAGCACCCGGACTAGCGCGTCCTACGAGCAGTACTTC. Protein: CASSTRTSASYEQYF. Variable domain in full (rest from reference TRBV5-1 and TRBJ2-7): KAGVTQTPRYLIKTRGQQVTLSCSPISGHRSVSWYQQTPGQGLQFLFEYFSETQRNKGNFPGRFSGRQFSNSRSEMNVSTLELGDSALYLCASSTRTSASYEQYFGPGTRLTVT.

This chain connects TRBV1 to TRBJ2-5; the D call TRBD1 from the table was never checked on the DNA. TRBV1 is annotated as a pseudogene. This CDR3 spans 16 amino acids. The CDR3 spells CTSSPHNGTSPGTQYF. In DNA, the CDR3 is TGCACCAGCAGCCCCCACAACGGAACTTCTCCAGGGACCCAGTACTTC.

The chain has TRBV18 and TRBJ1-4; a possible D gene is TRBD1 (5 bases). There are 12 residues in the CDR3. Germline V lookup: CDR1 KGHSH, CDR2 LQKENI. Trimming removed 2 bases at V and 12 bases at J, with 10 bases between. Here the CDR3 reads CASSPEGVELFF. The CDR3 region has the DNA TGTGCCAGCTCACCAGAAGGGGTAGAACTGTTTTTT.

The chain joins TRBV30 to TRBJ1-1; 10 bases map to TRBD1. CDR1 is GTSNPN, CDR2 SVGIG, per germline (reference sequence). The CDR3 has 15 residues. V shed 1 base, J shed 5 bases, and the junction held 7 bases outside the gene matches. The CDR3 region is CAWSDDRGRWTEAFF. The CDR3 DNA follows: TGTGCCTGGAGTGATGACAGGGGGCGTTGGACTGAAGCTTTCTTT. Drawing the rest from reference TRBV30 and TRBJ1-1, the complete variable domain is SQTIHQWPATLVQPVGSPLSLECTVEGTSNPNLYWYRQAAGRGLQLLFYSVGIGQISSEVPQNLSASRPQDRQFILSSKKLLLSDSGFYLCAWSDDRGRWTEAFFGQGTRLTVV.

The chain uses TRBV19 and TRBJ2-1; D gene unclear. The CDR3 is 12 amino acids. In germline, CDR1 is LNHDA, CDR2 SQIVND (reference sequence). Trimming took 5 bases from V and 3 from J, leaving 5 bases between them. CDR3 DNA: TGTGCCAGTAGTGACAACTACAATGAGCAGTTCTTC. Protein sequence: CASSDNYNEQFF. The full variable domain, rest sourced from reference TRBV19 and TRBJ2-1, is DGGITQSPKYLFRKEGQNVTLSCEQNLNHDAMYWYRQDPGQGLRLIYYSQIVNDFQKGDIAEGYSVSREKKESFPLTVTSAQKNPTAFYLCASSDNYNEQFFGPGTRLTVL.

J is TRBJ1-5 and V is TRBV11-2; no firm D call. The germline V gene has CDR1 SGHAT and CDR2 FQNNGV. Trimming stripped 5 bases from V and 5 bases from J, with 16 bases between. The CDR3 contains 15 residues. CDR3 region: CASSTQGVEDQPQHF. The CDR3 DNA follows: TGTGCCAGCAGCACCCAAGGTGTGGAGGATCAGCCCCAGCATTTT.

In this sample, this clone turned up a few times. This chain uses TRBV2 with TRBJ2-7; 10 positions match TRBD2. The CDR3 loop spans 16 amino acids. The germline V gene has CDR1 SNHLY and CDR2 FYNNEI. CDR3 residues: CAIDRGTSGNSYEQYF. The CDR3 DNA is TGTGCTATCGACAGGGGAACTAGCGGGAACTCCTACGAGCAGTACTTC.

V usage is TRBV18 and J usage is TRBJ2-1, with 7 positions matching TRBD1. From germline, CDR1 is KGHSH and CDR2 LQKENI. This CDR3 is 14 amino acids long. Trimming removed 6 bases from V and 10 bases from J; junction bases left unmatched: 12. CDR3 protein: CASSLWTGREEQFF. CDR3 in DNA: TGTGCCAGCTCCCTGTGGACAGGTCGGGAAGAGCAGTTCTTC.

The chain is built from TRBV6-1 and TRBJ2-5, with TRBD1 matching over 8 bases. Germline V gene data show CDR1 as MNHNS and CDR2 as SASEGT. The CDR3 sequence is 15 residues long. The V gene end was trimmed by 0 bases and the J gene end by 4 bases; junction bases not matched to a gene: 4. CDR3 sequence: CASSEAAGGPETQYF. CDR3 sequence (DNA): TGTGCCAGCAGTGAAGCAGCAGGGGGCCCAGAGACCCAGTACTTC.